This is a list of T cell receptor beta chains from one sample in a study of Ad26.COV2.S vaccination and SARS-CoV-2 variants. Generated by immunoSEQ multiplex PCR, the TCRdb table keeps only in-frame clones and is missing some. The sample includes 300,000 to 400,000 clones, about 82% seen only once; the top ten take less than 2%. This sample comprised peripheral blood, obtained in a trial of Ad26.COV2.S vaccine versus placebo. Receptor source: a person aged 18-65 years who received the Ad26.COV2.S COVID-19 vaccine or a placebo. The conserved cysteine and the conserved F or W are not part of the CDR3 here. For some rows the clone size is stated as once, few or many, or as a class when expanded; others skip it.

abundance	v_gene	j_gene	CDR3aa
.	TRBV5-1	TRBJ1-2	ASSGLWGNYGYT
once	TRBV27	TRBJ1-1	ASSLSPGGYRAF
.	TRBV30	TRBJ1-6	AWSEGWDSPLH
once	TRBV12-3/TRBV12-4	TRBJ1-6	ASSLRNSPLH
.	TRBV7-9	TRBJ1-2	ASSPYRGWDYGYT
.	TRBV6-5	TRBJ1-3	ASSYSESGNTIY
.	TRBV18	TRBJ1-4	ASSPGQGTNEKLF
.	TRBV19	TRBJ1-6	ASSRDRGVGSSYNSPLH
.	TRBV6-2/TRBV6-3	TRBJ1-1	ASSSTGLIVDTEAF
.	TRBV7-2	TRBJ2-2	ASTGLAVPGELF
.	TRBV6-5	TRBJ1-5	ASSRGSGQPQH
.	TRBV5-4	TRBJ2-3	ASSRGGGLNADTQY
.	TRBV7-6	TRBJ2-7	ASSLVGDGSYEQY
once	TRBV7-2	TRBJ1-5	ASSLDRGPRQPQH
.	TRBV2	TRBJ2-7	ASMRQGSSYEQY
.	TRBV5-1	TRBJ2-1	ASSLSGLSSYNEQF